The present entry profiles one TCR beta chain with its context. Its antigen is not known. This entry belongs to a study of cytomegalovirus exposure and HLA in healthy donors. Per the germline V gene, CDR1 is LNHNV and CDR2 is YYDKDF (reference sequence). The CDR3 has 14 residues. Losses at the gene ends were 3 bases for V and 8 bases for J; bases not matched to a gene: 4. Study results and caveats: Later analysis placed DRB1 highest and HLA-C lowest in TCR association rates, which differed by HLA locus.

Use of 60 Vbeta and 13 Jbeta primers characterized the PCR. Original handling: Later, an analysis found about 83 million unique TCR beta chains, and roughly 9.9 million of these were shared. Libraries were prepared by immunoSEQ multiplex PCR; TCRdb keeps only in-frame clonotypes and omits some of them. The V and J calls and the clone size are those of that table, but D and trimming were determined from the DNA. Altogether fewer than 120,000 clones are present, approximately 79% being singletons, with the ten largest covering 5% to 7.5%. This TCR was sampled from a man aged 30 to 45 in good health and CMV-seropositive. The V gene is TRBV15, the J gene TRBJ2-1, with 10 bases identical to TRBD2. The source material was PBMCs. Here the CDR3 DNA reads TGTGCCACCAGCAGCGGGACTAGCGTCGATGAGCAGTTCTTC. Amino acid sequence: CATSSGTSVDEQFF. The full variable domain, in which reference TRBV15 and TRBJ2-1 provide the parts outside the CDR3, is DAMVIQNPRYQVTQFGKPVTLSCSQTLNHNVMYWYQQKSSQAPKLLFHYYDKDFNNEADTPDNFQSRRPNTSFCFLDIRSPGLGDTAMYLCATSSGTSVDEQFFGPGTRLTVL.